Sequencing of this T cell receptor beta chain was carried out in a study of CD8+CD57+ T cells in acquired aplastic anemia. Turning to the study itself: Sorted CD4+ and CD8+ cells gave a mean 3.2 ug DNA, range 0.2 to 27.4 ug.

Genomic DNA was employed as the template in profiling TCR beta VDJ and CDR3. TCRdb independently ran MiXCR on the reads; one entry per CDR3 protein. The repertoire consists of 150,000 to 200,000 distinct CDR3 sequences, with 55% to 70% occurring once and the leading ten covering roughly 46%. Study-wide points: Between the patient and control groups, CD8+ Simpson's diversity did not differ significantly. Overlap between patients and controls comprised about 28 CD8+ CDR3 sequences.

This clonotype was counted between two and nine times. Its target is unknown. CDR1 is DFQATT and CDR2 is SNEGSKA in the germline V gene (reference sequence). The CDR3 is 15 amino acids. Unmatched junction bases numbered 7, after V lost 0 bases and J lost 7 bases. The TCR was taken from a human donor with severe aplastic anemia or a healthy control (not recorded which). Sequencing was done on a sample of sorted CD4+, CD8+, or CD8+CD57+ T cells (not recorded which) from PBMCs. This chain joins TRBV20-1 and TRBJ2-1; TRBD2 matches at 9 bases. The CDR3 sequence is CSARDLIAGENEQFF. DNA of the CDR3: TGCAGTGCTAGAGATCTCATAGCGGGGGAAAATGAGCAGTTCTTC.